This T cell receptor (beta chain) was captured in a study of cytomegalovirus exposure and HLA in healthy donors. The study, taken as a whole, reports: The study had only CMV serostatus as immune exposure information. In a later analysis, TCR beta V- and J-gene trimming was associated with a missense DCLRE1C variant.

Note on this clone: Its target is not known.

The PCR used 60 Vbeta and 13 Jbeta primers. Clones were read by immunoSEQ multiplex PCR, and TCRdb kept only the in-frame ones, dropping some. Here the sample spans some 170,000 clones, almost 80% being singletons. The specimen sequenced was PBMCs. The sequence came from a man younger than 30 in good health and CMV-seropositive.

The CDR3 coding sequence is TGTGCCAGCAGCCAGGGGGTCTCTGGAAACACCATATATTTT. Translating it yields CASSQGVSGNTIYF. The chain links TRBV11-2 to TRBJ1-3; TRBD1 matches 7 bases. From germline, CDR1 is SGHAT and CDR2 FQNNGV. Trimming took 5 bases from V and 0 from J; bases not matched to a gene: 1. The CDR3 loop spans 14 amino acids.